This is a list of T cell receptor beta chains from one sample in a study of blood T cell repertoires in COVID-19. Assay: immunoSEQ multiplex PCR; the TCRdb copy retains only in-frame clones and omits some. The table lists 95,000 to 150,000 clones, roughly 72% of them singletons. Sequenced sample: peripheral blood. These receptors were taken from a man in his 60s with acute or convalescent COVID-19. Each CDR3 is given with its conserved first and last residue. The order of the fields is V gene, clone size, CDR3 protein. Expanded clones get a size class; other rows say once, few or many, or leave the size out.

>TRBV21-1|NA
CASSPHPAGENEQYF
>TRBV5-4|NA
CASSRESGGTDTQYF
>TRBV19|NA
CASSSGPGTGIETQYF
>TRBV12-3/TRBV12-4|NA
CASSLGHGYGYTF
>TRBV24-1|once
CATSDLYSYGYTF
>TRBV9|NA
CASSVAEGAGQPQHF
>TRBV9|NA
CASSVGSGINEQFF
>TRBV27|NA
CASSFSPYTDTQYF
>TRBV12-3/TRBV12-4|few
CASSPNAPTEAFF
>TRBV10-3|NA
CAISPKEGSNYEQYF
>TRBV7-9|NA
CASSFLESTADTQYF
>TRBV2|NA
CASSVFRGPNTGELFF
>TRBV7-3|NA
CASSLSSGGSSKNIQYF
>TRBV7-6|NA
CASSPGTGIEQYF
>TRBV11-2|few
CASSLGSGRFNEQFF
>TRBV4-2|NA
CASSQDRAGELGGYTF
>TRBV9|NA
CASSPLAGGSYEQYF
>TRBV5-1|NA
CASSFGAGGSNQPQHF
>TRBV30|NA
CAWSVYLPEAEAFF
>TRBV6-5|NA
CASQGPQNTEAFF
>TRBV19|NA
CASSPRDSANQPQHF
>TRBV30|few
CAWSGLGLAGGQNGVNEQFF
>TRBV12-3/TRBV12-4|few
CASSLQGYNEQFF
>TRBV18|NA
CASSPPWGRGWTEAFF
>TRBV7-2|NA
CASSLTWATEAFF
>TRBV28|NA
CASSAAAGGFYEKLFF
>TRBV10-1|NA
CASSRLAGVNEQFF
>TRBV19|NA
CASSTRTGDGETQYF
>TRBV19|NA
CASSRGGGGASGELFF
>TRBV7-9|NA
CASTLTTGGTYGYTF
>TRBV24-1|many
CATSEPNRGVRTDTQYF
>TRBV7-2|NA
CASSFRAGGLRADTQYF
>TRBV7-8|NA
CASSSDRGRLLEQYF
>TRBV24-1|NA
CATRSQGARDTGELFF
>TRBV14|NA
CASNKRQGSADTQYF
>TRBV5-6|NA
CASSLAGGGFEQFF
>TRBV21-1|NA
CASSRDRTNYGYTF
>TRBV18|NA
CASSPRGPGQPQHF
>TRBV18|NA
CASSLREQGYGELFF
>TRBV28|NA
CASRAGQIEGYTF
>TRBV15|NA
CATSRDINTGELFF
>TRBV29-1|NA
CSVGQQDQPQHF
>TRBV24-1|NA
CATSDPGTPRGGYTF
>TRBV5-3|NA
CARSRIETGTGDSINYGYTF
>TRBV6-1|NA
CASSERDRRVHYGYTF
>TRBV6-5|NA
CAARMLDRILEAFF
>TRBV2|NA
CASSEVRQNTEAFF
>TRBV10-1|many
CASSTKQGTGELFF